The rows below give T cell receptor beta chains drawn from one sample of a study of blood T cells in healthy people across ages. Via MiXCR, TCRdb re-called the 5' RACE reads, giving one row per CDR3 protein. The sample records roughly 680,000 distinct CDR3 sequences, under 65% being singletons. Material for sequencing was blood. The receptors were gathered from a woman aged 80 or over in good health. CDR3s include the opening cysteine and the closing phenylalanine or tryptophan. Each record gives: J gene, V gene, CDR3 protein.

>TRBJ2-4|TRBV29-1
CSVGKGRGGVQYF
>TRBJ2-6|TRBV21-1
CASSKGDHSGANVLTF
>TRBJ2-5|TRBV15
CATSREQAGGLQETQYF
>TRBJ2-3|TRBV3-1
CASSRLVTDTQYF
>TRBJ1-3|TRBV7-9
CASSSTGNTIYF
>TRBJ2-1|TRBV5-6
CASSLGGFGDVQDEQFF
>TRBJ2-5|TRBV10-3
CAVRQAVKETQYF
>TRBJ2-5|TRBV4-3
CASSQPGQQQYF
>TRBJ2-1|TRBV27
CASSSDRGFSYNEQFF
>TRBJ2-1|TRBV19
CASSIDPTGGLNEQFF
>TRBJ1-4|TRBV7-9
CASDWEPGQGVAANEKLFF
>TRBJ2-7|TRBV28
CARDFTFFRDYEQYF
>TRBJ2-6|TRBV20-1
CSAHPGQGFSGANVLTF
>TRBJ2-5|TRBV25-1
CASTPQETQYF
>TRBJ2-7|TRBV27
CASSRTNSYEQYF
>TRBJ2-1|TRBV29-1
CSGGLYNEQFF
>TRBJ2-3|TRBV5-1
CASSPSVGERYTQYF
>TRBJ2-1|TRBV6-5
CATKRGTSAPREFF
>TRBJ2-5|TRBV27
CASRPAGGHQETQYF
>TRBJ2-1|TRBV10-3
CAIKRDSSYNEQFF
>TRBJ2-5|TRBV27
CASSLGTKGTSGSGTQYF
>TRBJ2-3|TRBV27
CASSLKGSSTDTQYF
>TRBJ1-2|TRBV7-2
CASSFPSYGYTF
>TRBJ2-4|TRBV20-1
CSALARQLAKNIQYF
>TRBJ2-1|TRBV13
CASSWRVGAGDNEQFF
>TRBJ2-1|TRBV5-1
CASSLIGGSYNDQFF
>TRBJ2-3|TRBV27
CASSWGQTLANTQYF
>TRBJ1-4|TRBV20-1
CSARDLMGLNEKLFF
>TRBJ2-7|TRBV25-1
CASREPGEYYEQYF
>TRBJ1-1|TRBV7-2
CASTLRVGTEAFF
>TRBJ1-1|TRBV7-2
CASSLIGLLPGQGNTEAFF
>TRBJ2-1|TRBV5-1
CASSPGQVKDEQFF
>TRBJ2-5|TRBV20-1
CSARRDRVQETQYF
>TRBJ2-2|TRBV3-1
CASRAAILQTGELFF
>TRBJ2-1|TRBV29-1
CSVEGHPSSYNEQFF
>TRBJ2-6|TRBV7-9
CASSSPVSTPETGANVLTF
>TRBJ1-1|TRBV30
CAWSGVGGVNTEAFF
>TRBJ2-3|TRBV9
CASSVAPSSTDTQYF
>TRBJ2-1|TRBV12-3/TRBV12-4
CASSLVVYNEQFF